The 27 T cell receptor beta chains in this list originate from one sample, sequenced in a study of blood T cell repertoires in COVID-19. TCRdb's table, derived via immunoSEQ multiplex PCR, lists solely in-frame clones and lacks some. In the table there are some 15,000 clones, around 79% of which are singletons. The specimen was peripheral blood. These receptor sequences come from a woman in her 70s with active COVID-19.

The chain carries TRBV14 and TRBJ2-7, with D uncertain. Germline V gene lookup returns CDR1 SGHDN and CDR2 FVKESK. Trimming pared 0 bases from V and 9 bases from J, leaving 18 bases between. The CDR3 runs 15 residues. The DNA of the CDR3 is TGTGCCAGCAGCCAAGATCGGGTCCCCAATAGCCCGCAGTACTTC. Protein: CASSQDRVPNSPQYF.

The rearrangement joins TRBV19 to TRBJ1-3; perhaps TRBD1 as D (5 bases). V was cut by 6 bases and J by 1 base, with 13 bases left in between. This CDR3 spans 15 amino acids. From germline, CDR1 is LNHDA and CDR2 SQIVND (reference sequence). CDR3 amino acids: CASRRQFWSGNTIYF. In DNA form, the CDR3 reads TGTGCCAGTAGGAGACAGTTCTGGTCTGGAAACACCATATATTTT.

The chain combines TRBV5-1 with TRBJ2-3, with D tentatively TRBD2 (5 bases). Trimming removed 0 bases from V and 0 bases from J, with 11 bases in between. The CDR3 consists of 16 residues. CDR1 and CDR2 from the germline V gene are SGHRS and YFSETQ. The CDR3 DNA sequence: TGCGCCAGCAGCTTGGCCGGCGGAGGTAGCACAGATACGCAGTATTTT. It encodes CASSLAGGGSTDTQYF.

CDR3 in amino acids: CASSEMRAYEQYF. The CDR3 nucleotides are TGTGCCAGCAGTGAAATGAGAGCCTACGAGCAGTACTTC. This chain links TRBV6-1 with TRBJ2-7; D gene ambiguous. Trimming took off 2 bases at V and 2 bases at J, with 7 bases between the two ends. This CDR3 is 13 amino acids long. Germline V gives CDR1 MNHNS, CDR2 SASEGT.

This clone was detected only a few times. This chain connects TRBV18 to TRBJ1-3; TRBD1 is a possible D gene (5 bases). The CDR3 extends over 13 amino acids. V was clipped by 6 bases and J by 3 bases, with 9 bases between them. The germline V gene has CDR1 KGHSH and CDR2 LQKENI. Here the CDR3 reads CASSQDIGNTIYF. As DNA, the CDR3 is TGTGCCAGCTCCCAGGACATTGGAAACACCATATATTTT.

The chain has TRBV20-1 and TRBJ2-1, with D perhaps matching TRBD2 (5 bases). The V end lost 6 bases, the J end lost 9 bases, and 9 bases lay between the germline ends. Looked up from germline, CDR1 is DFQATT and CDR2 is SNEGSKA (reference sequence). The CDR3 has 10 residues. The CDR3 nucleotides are TGCAGTGCAACGACTACTGAGCAGTTCTTC. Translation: CSATTTEQFF.

CDR3 region: CAISDGLAGVETQYF. CDR3 nucleotide sequence: TGTGCCATCAGTGACGGACTAGCGGGAGTAGAGACCCAGTACTTC. The J gene is TRBJ2-5, the V gene TRBV10-3, with TRBD2 matching over 13 bases. The CDR3 has 15 residues. The trim removed 3 bases at V and 4 bases at J, leaving 2 bases unmatched. The V gene's germline CDR1 is ENHRY and CDR2 SYGVKD.

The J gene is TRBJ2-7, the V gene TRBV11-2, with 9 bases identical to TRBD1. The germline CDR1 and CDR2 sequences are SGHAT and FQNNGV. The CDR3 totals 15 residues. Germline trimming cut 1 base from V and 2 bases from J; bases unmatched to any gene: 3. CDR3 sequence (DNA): TGTGCCAGCAGCTTAGGACAGGGGGTGACCTACGAGCAGTACTTC. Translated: CASSLGQGVTYEQYF.

The CDR3 sequence: CASTPLAGVYDQPQHF. The CDR3 DNA reads TGTGCCAGCACCCCCCTAGCGGGAGTTTACGATCAGCCCCAGCATTTT. The rearrangement uses TRBV2 and TRBJ1-5; D gene uncertain. The CDR3 runs 16 residues. Germline V lookup: CDR1 SNHLY, CDR2 FYNNEI. V was shortened by 7 bases and J by 5 bases, with 21 bases between the two germline ends.

The CDR3 here is CASSATGAGNEKLFF. In DNA form, the CDR3 reads TGTGCCAGCAGCGCCACAGGGGCGGGTAATGAAAAACTGTTTTTT. The V and J genes are TRBV9 and TRBJ1-4, with 7 bases matching TRBD1. Germline lookup yields CDR1 SGDLS and CDR2 YYNGEE. This CDR3 contains 15 residues. Trimming cost V 3 bases and J 4 bases; bases outside gene matches: 6.

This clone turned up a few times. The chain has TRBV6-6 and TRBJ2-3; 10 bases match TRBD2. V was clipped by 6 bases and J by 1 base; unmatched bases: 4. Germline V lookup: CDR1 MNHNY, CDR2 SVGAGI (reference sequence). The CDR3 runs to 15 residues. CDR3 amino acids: CASRAGTSGTDTQYF. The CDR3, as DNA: TGTGCCAGCAGAGCCGGGACTAGCGGCACAGATACGCAGTATTTT.

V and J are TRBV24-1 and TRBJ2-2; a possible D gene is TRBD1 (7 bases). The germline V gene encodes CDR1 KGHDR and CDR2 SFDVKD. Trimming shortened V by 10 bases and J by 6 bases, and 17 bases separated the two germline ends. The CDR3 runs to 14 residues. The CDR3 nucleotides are TGTGCCACAACGGCGGGACAGTACCCCGGGGAGCTGTTTTTT. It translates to CATTAGQYPGELFF.

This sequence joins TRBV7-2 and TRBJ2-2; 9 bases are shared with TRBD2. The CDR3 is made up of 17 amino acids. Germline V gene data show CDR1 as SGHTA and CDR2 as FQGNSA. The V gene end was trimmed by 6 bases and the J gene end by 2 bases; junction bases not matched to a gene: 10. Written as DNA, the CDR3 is TGTGCCAGCAGATATCGGGCTAGCGGGATAAACACCGGGGAGCTGTTTTTT. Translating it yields CASRYRASGINTGELFF.

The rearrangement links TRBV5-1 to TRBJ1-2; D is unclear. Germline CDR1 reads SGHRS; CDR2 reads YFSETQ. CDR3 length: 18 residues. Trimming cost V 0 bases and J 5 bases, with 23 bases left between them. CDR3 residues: CASSLAQAGDISLYGYTF. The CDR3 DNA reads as TGCGCCAGCAGCTTGGCCCAGGCAGGTGATATATCTCTGTATGGCTACACCTTC.

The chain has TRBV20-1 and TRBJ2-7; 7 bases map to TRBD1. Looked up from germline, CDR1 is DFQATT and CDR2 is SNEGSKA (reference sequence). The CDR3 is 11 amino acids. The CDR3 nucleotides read TGCAGCACAGGGGCGCAGGGAGAGCAGTACTTC. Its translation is CSTGAQGEQYF.

CDR3 DNA sequence: TGTGCCAGCAATCTAGCGGGGGACTACAATGAGCAGTTCTTC. This codes for CASNLAGDYNEQFF. The rearrangement uses TRBV25-1 and TRBJ2-1, with 10 bases that match TRBD2. The CDR3 runs 14 residues. Germline CDR1 reads MGHDK; CDR2 reads SYGVNS. With V trimmed by 7 bases and J by 3 bases, 3 bases remained unmatched.

For the CDR3, the DNA is TGTGCCAGCAGATCTGCACAGGGATCGGGAGAGACCCAGTACTTC. Residues: CASRSAQGSGETQYF. The chain joins TRBV27 to TRBJ2-5; D may be TRBD1 (6 bases). The CDR3 totals 15 residues. The germline V gene encodes CDR1 MNHEY and CDR2 SMNVEV (reference sequence). V lost 6 bases and J 4 bases, leaving 18 bases between the germline ends.

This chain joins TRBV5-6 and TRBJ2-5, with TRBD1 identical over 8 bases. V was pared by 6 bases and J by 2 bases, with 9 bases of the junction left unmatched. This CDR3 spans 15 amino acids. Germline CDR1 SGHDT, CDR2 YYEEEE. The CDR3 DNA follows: TGTGCCAGCACCGTGGGACAGGTCCTTCAAGAGACCCAGTACTTC. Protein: CASTVGQVLQETQYF.

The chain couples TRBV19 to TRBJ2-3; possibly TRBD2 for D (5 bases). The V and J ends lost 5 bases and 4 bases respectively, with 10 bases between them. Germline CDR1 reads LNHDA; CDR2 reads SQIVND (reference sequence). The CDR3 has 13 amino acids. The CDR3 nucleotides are TGTGCCAGTAGTGACTATCGAGCAGATACGCAGTATTTT. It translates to CASSDYRADTQYF.

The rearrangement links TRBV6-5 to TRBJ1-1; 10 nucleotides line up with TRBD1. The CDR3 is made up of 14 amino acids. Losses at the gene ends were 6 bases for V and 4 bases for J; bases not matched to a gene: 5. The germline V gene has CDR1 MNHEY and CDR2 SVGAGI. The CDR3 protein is CASRTGQGITEAFF. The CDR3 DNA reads TGTGCCAGCAGGACGGGACAGGGGATCACTGAAGCTTTCTTT.

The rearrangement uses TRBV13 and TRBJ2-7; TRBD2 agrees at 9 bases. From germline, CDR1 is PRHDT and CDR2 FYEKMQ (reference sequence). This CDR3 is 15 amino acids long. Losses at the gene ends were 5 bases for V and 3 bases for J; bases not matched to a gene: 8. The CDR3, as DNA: TGTGCCAGCAGCCTTTCGGGACTAGCTGACTACGAGCAGTACTTC. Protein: CASSLSGLADYEQYF.

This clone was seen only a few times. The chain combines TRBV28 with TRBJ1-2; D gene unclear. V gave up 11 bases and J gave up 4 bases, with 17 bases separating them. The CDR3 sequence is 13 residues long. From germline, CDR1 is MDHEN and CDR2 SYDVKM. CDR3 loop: CAASSTGIYGYTF. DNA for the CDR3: TGTGCCGCCTCTTCAACGGGGATCTATGGCTACACCTTC.

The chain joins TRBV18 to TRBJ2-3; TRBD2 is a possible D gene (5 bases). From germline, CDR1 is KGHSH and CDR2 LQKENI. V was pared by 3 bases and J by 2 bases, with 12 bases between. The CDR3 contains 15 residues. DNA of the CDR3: TGTGCCAGCTCACCCCTGGACTGGAACACAGATACGCAGTATTTT. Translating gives CASSPLDWNTDTQYF.

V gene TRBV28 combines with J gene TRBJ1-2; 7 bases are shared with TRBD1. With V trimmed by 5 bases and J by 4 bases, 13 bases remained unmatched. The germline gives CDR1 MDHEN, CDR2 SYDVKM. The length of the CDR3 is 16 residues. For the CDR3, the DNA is TGTGCCAGCAGTCACTCAACAGACAGGGACAGCTATGGCTACACCTTC. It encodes CASSHSTDRDSYGYTF.

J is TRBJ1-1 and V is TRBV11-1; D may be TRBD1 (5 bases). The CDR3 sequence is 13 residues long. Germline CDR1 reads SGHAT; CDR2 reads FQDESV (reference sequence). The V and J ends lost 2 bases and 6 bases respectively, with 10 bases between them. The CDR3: CASSLRQTAEAFF. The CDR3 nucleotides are TGTGCCAGCAGCTTAAGACAGACGGCTGAAGCTTTCTTT. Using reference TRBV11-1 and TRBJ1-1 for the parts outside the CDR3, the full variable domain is EAEVAQSPRYKITEKSQAVAFWCDPISGHATLYWYRQILGQGPELLVQFQDESVVDDSQLPKDRFSAERLKGVDSTLKIQPAELGDSAMYLCASSLRQTAEAFFGQGTRLTVV.

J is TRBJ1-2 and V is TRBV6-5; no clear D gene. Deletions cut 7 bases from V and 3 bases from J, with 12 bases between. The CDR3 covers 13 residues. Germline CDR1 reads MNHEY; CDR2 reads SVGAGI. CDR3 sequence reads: CASTNREDYGYTF. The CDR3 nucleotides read TGTGCCAGCACTAACCGGGAGGACTATGGCTACACCTTC.

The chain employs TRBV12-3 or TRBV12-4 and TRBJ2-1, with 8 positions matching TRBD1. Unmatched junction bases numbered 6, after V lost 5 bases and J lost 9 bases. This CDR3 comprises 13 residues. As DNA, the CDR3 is TGTGCCAGCAGTCAGGGGGCCGACGGTGAGCAGTTCTTC. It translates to CASSQGADGEQFF.